The 17 T cell receptor beta chains presented below share a single source sample, sequenced in a study of early T cells in non-severe SARS-CoV-2 infection. TCRdb independently ran MiXCR on the 5' RACE reads; one entry per CDR3 protein. The sample holds some 87,000 distinct CDR3 sequences; 9.5% to 15% are singletons and the top ten take 1.1%. Sequencing used whole blood. Receptor source: an adult who was a healthcare worker with PCR-confirmed SARS-CoV-2 infection or an uninfected control (not recorded which).

The chain uses TRBV5-6 and TRBJ2-7; 7 bases map to TRBD1. The CDR3 runs to 14 residues. Germline assignment: CDR1 SGHDT and CDR2 YYEEEE. V lost 6 bases to trimming and J lost 3 bases; unmatched junction nucleotides: 9. The CDR3 loop is CASNDRVSGYEQYF. CDR3 in DNA: TGTGCCAGCAACGACAGGGTGTCCGGCTACGAGCAGTACTTC.

This clonotype was picked up many times. This rearrangement joins TRBV30 to TRBJ1-5, with D possibly matching TRBD1 (5 bases). Between the trimmed V and J ends, which lost 2 bases and 5 bases, there was a span of 10 bases. CDR3 length equals 13 residues. Germline CDR1 is GTSNPN and CDR2 is SVGIG (reference sequence). Written as DNA, the CDR3 is TGTGCCTGGAGTCCCGGGACCCATCAGCCCCAGCATTTT. Its protein product is CAWSPGTHQPQHF.

This clonotype occurred a few times. CDR3 amino acids: CASSLGSSYQETQYF. For the CDR3, the DNA is TGTGCCAGCAGCTTAGGAAGTAGCTACCAAGAGACCCAGTACTTC. This sequence joins TRBV11-2 and TRBJ2-5; D is undetermined. The V end was cut by 1 base, the J end by 0 bases, with 9 bases between. CDR3 length equals 15 residues. Per germline, CDR1 SGHAT and CDR2 FQNNGV.

The chain couples TRBV29-1 to TRBJ1-1; D unclear. Germline loops: CDR1 SQVTM, CDR2 ANQGSEA. This CDR3 spans 11 amino acids. Trimming removed 5 bases at V and 4 bases at J, with 8 bases between. Here the CDR3 reads CSVLLGTEAFF. The CDR3, as DNA: TGCAGCGTTCTTCTCGGCACTGAAGCTTTCTTT.

The rearrangement links TRBV2 to TRBJ2-3, with D uncertain. Germline V CDR1 and CDR2: SNHLY, FYNNEI. The CDR3 runs 12 residues. The V end was cut by 5 bases, the J end by 5 bases, with 8 bases between. CDR3 region: CASSLFGDTQYF. CDR3 bases: TGTGCCAGCAGTCTCTTCGGAGATACGCAGTATTTT.

This clonotype appeared many times. The gene calls are TRBV18 and TRBJ2-5; perhaps TRBD1 as D (5 bases). The CDR3 is 14 amino acids. The germline V and J ends were trimmed by 4 bases and 4 bases, with 13 bases remaining between them. Germline CDR1 is KGHSH and CDR2 is LQKENI. This CDR3 is CASSLNPGIETQYF. The CDR3 DNA follows: TGTGCCAGCTCACTTAACCCAGGGATAGAGACCCAGTACTTC.

The sample holds many counts of this clonotype. The gene calls are TRBV12-5 and TRBJ1-5; 8 nucleotides align to TRBD1. Germline V gene lookup returns CDR1 LGHNT and CDR2 FRNRAP. V lost 0 bases to trimming and J lost 3 bases; unmatched junction nucleotides: 7. This CDR3 has 17 residues. CDR3: CASGLVLGTGLNQPQHF. The CDR3 DNA is TGTGCTAGTGGTTTGGTACTGGGGACAGGACTCAATCAGCCCCAGCATTTT.

V is TRBV11-2 and J is TRBJ2-4; D is unclear. Germline V CDR1 and CDR2: SGHAT, FQNNGV. CDR3 length: 12 residues. The V end lost 0 bases, the J end lost 8 bases, and 5 bases lay between the germline ends. CDR3 in amino acids: CASSLDRDIQYF. The CDR3 bases are TGTGCCAGCAGCTTAGACCGAGACATTCAGTACTTC.

This clonotype was seen a few times. The genes are TRBV7-2 and TRBJ2-5, with D perhaps given as TRBD1 or TRBD2 (5 bases each). Germline CDR1 reads SGHTA; CDR2 reads FQGNSA. The V gene lost 2 bases and the J gene lost 0 bases, with 10 bases spanning the gap. This CDR3 is built from 15 residues. For the CDR3, the DNA is TGTGCCAGCAGCTTAAGGTGGGGGTACCAAGAGACCCAGTACTTC. It specifies CASSLRWGYQETQYF.

This clonotype showed up just a few times. This sequence joins TRBV6-2 or TRBV6-3 and TRBJ2-1; D may be TRBD2 (6 bases). Trimming removed 4 bases at V and 9 bases at J, with 16 bases between. Per germline, CDR1 MNHEY and CDR2 SVGEGT. The CDR3 length is 14 residues. The CDR3 region is CASSFRLAGSEQFF. In nucleotides, the CDR3 is TGTGCCAGCAGTTTCCGTCTGGCGGGGAGTGAGCAGTTCTTC.

This clonotype occurred a few times. The chain couples TRBV28 to TRBJ2-1; TRBD1 agrees at 10 bases. V shed 5 bases, J shed 4 bases, and the junction held 2 bases outside the gene matches. Germline values: CDR1 MDHEN, CDR2 SYDVKM. This CDR3 contains 14 residues. The DNA of the CDR3 is TGTGCCAGCAGTGTGGGACAGGGGTACAATGAGCAGTTCTTC. This translates into CASSVGQGYNEQFF.

This clonotype was seen more than once but under ten times. This chain connects TRBV5-6 to TRBJ1-5; TRBD1 aligns across 8 bases. Germline loops: CDR1 SGHDT, CDR2 YYEEEE. The junction had 0 bases not matched to a gene; V was cut back by 0 bases and J by 4 bases. This CDR3 has 14 amino acids. CDR3 DNA sequence: TGTGCCAGCAGCTTGGGGGACAGGAATCAGCCCCAGCATTTT. Translation: CASSLGDRNQPQHF. The entire variable domain, with the rest obtained from reference TRBV5-6 and TRBJ1-5, is as follows: DAGVTQSPTHLIKTRGQQVTLRCSPKSGHDTVSWYQQALGQGPQFIFQYYEEEERQRGNFPDRFSGHQFPNYSSELNVNALLLGDSALYLCASSLGDRNQPQHFGDGTRLSIL.

The chain employs TRBV12-3 or TRBV12-4 and TRBJ2-3; D unresolved. The CDR3 consists of 16 residues. V gave up 4 bases and J gave up 0 bases, with 14 bases separating them. The CDR3 region has the DNA TGTGCCAGCAGTTACGACTTTGCCGCTAGCACAGATACGCAGTATTTT. Translation: CASSYDFAASTDTQYF.

This clonotype came up many times. The CDR3 protein is CATTLAGGSTDTQYF. In DNA, the CDR3 is TGCGCCACCACCTTAGCGGGGGGGAGCACAGATACGCAGTATTTT. The chain has TRBV5-1 and TRBJ2-3; 11 positions match TRBD2. Per germline, CDR1 SGHRS and CDR2 YFSETQ. The CDR3 is made up of 15 amino acids. Trimming took 9 bases from V and 0 from J; bases not matched to a gene: 6.

For the CDR3, the DNA is TGTGCCACCAGTGATACGGGGGGCTTCTTGAACACCGGGGAGCTGTTTTTT. This encodes CATSDTGGFLNTGELFF. V and J are TRBV24-1 and TRBJ2-2, with D tentatively TRBD2 (7 bases). The CDR3 contains 17 residues. Per germline, CDR1 KGHDR and CDR2 SFDVKD. Trimming took 3 bases from V and 1 from J, leaving 14 bases between them.

This clonotype turned up a few times. The rearrangement uses TRBV21-1 and TRBJ2-7. TRBV21-1 is a documented pseudogene. The CDR3 spans 13 residues. In nucleotides, the CDR3 is TGTGCCAGCAGTCAACAGAGGACGGGCGAGCAGTACTTC. Its protein product is CASSQQRTGEQYF.

This clonotype was seen at least ten times. The CDR3 nucleotides read TGCGCCAGCAGCCAAGATAGGATAGCAGCAAACCTTGGAAACACCATATATTTT. Translation: CASSQDRIAANLGNTIYF. This chain links TRBV4-3 with TRBJ1-3; D unclear. CDR1 and CDR2 from the germline V gene are LGHNA and YSLEER. V gave up 0 bases and J gave up 3 bases, with 18 bases separating them. This CDR3 contains 18 residues.